These 6 T cell receptor beta chains were sequenced from one sample in a study of cytomegalovirus exposure and HLA in healthy donors. 60 Vbeta and 13 Jbeta primers were used in PCR. Sequenced by immunoSEQ multiplex PCR; TCRdb stores in-frame clones only, minus some. The repertoire holds around 130,000 clones, 70% to 90% seen once, with 1.5% to 2% in the top ten. Material: PBMCs. Receptors originate from a man aged 35-49 years in good health and CMV-seronegative.

This clone was seen a handful of times. This sequence joins TRBV15 and TRBJ1-5; D is perhaps TRBD1 (6 bases). Germline V gene sequence: CDR1 LNHNV, CDR2 YYDKDF (reference sequence). CDR3 length: 16 amino acids. V dropped 5 bases and J dropped 5 bases, with 19 bases sitting between them. For the CDR3, the DNA is TGTGCCACCAGCCCGGGAGGGGGGGGGATCGATCAGCCCCAGCATTTT. The encoded protein is CATSPGGGGIDQPQHF.

The chain is built from TRBV4-1 and TRBJ2-5; maybe TRBD1 (6 bases). With 3 bases removed from V and 2 bases from J, the gap between germline ends came to 13 bases. The germline CDR1 and CDR2 sequences are MGHRA and YSYEKL. The CDR3 spans 15 residues. The CDR3 nucleotides are TGCGCCAGCAGCCAGACGCAGGGGAGACAAGAGACCCAGTACTTC. Its protein is CASSQTQGRQETQYF.

The chain links TRBV19 to TRBJ2-1; 9 bases match TRBD1. The germline V gene has CDR1 LNHDA and CDR2 SQIVND (reference sequence). V dropped 5 bases and J dropped 9; count of bases not matched to a gene: 2. CDR3 length: 12 amino acids. The CDR3 DNA reads TGTGCCAGTAGTGCGGACAGGGGTGAGCAGTTCTTC. It encodes CASSADRGEQFF.

J is TRBJ2-7 and V is TRBV6-6, with D unclear. Per the germline V gene, CDR1 is MNHNY and CDR2 is SVGAGI (reference sequence). This CDR3 is 14 amino acids long. Trimming removed 5 bases from V and 0 bases from J, with 11 bases in between. The CDR3 reads CASSDLAGSYEQYF. CDR3 nucleotide sequence: TGTGCCAGCAGTGACTTAGCCGGCTCCTACGAGCAGTACTTC.

The chain carries TRBV9 and TRBJ2-2, with 13 bases fitting TRBD2. The CDR3 consists of 17 residues. The V gene end was trimmed by 4 bases and the J gene end by 6 bases; junction bases not matched to a gene: 9. Germline CDR1 SGDLS, CDR2 YYNGEE. The CDR3 loop reads CASSIAGTSGISGELFF. CDR3 in DNA: TGTGCCAGCAGCATCGCCGGGACTAGCGGGATTTCCGGGGAGCTGTTTTTT.

This clone was detected only once. The rearrangement joins TRBV7-8 to TRBJ2-3, with 9 bases matching TRBD1. The CDR3 sequence is 18 residues long. Unmatched junction bases numbered 12, after V lost 3 bases and J lost 2 bases. Germline CDR1 and CDR2: SGHVS and FQNEAQ. The CDR3 coding sequence is TGTGCCAGCAGCTTGTGGGGGACAGGGACGGTAGACACAGATACGCAGTATTTT. Translated: CASSLWGTGTVDTDTQYF.